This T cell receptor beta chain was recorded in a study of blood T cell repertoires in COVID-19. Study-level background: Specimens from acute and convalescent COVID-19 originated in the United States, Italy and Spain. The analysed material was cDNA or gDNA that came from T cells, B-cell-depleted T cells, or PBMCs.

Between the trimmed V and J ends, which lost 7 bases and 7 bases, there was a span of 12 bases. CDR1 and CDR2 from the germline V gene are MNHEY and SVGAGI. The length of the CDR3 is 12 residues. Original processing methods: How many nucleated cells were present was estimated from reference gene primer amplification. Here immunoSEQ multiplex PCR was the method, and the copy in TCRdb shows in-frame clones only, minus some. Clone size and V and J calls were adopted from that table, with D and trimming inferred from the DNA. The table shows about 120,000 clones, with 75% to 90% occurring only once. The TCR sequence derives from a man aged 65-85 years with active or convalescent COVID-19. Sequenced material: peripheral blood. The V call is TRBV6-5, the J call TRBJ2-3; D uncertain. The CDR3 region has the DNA TGTGCCAGCACTCCACAAACGAATACGCAGTATTTT. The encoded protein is CASTPQTNTQYF.